Described below is a single T cell receptor beta chain sequence and its context. Within the sample, other DNA sequences also encode this same CDR3. The sample comes from a study of OX40 agonist ivuxolimab in advanced cancers. Here immunoSEQ multiplex PCR was the method, and the copy in TCRdb shows in-frame clones only, minus some. Of 75,000 to 95,000 clones detected, under 95% appear once; the ten largest clones hold roughly 9.6%. V was shortened by 3 bases and J by 2 bases, with 4 bases between the two germline ends. Germline assignment: CDR1 MNHNY and CDR2 SVGAGI (reference sequence). The CDR3 length is 12 residues.

The starting material was CD4+ or CD8+ T cells sorted from blood, obtained in a trial of the OX40 agonist ivuxolimab. The chain carries TRBV6-6 and TRBJ1-1; D is unclear. The receptor was derived from an adult with an advanced solid tumor such as melanoma, head and neck, liver or kidney cancer. CDR3: CASSYPNTEAFF. In nucleotides, the CDR3 is TGTGCCAGCAGTTATCCCAACACTGAAGCTTTCTTT.